The TCR beta chain described here comes from a study of T cells in localized non-small cell lung cancer. Study conclusions and caveats: Sequencing, confined to only one tumor region, leaves heterogeneity possible. It was uninvolved adjacent lung that showed the highest T cell clonality, exceeding tumor. Patients showing higher blood T cell density tended to see longer overall survival.

Germline V gene data show CDR1 as MNHGY and CDR2 as SAAAGT. The CDR3 is 17 amino acids. The V and J ends lost 5 bases and 4 bases, in that order; junction bases with no gene match: 13. Using immunoSEQ multiplex PCR, the repertoire was profiled, and TCRdb retains in-frame clones only, with some absent. The sample yields 1,200 or so clones, about a fifth seen once. Notes on this clone: Its antigen is unidentified.

The chain couples TRBV6-8 to TRBJ2-2, with 7 bases fitting TRBD2. The receptor's source is an older female donor with stage I squamous cell lung carcinoma. The sequencing used normal lung tissue next to the tumor, collected before any cancer treatment. CDR3 bases: TGTGCCAGCAGTAGGGGAGGGCGGATCGCTTCCACCGGGGAGCTGTTTTTT. This codes for CASSRGGRIASTGELFF.